The present T cell receptor beta chain was sequenced within a study of CD8+CD57+ T cells in acquired aplastic anemia. Comments on this clonotype: It is unclear where the CDR3 begins or ends on the DNA, so no DNA is shown, and the CDR3 is as TCRdb lists it.

Germline V gene sequence: CDR1 SGHAT, CDR2 FQDESV (reference sequence). The CDR3 spans 18 residues, counting both ends. The template for TCR beta VDJ and CDR3 sequence profiling was genomic DNA. In TCRdb, the reads were re-called with MiXCR into one record per CDR3 protein. The sample contains some 220,000 distinct CDR3 sequences, 34% of which appear only once. The sequence was obtained from a human donor in good health, serving as a control. The rearrangement links TRBV11-1 to TRBJ2-7; the DNA was not compared with TRBD1, the D call given in the table. Sequenced sample: sorted CD4+, CD8+, or CD8+CD57+ T cells (not recorded which) from PBMCs. The CDR3 loop is CASSFYICSARGAYEQYF.